The present T cell receptor beta chain was sequenced within a study of chemoradiotherapy in HPV16-positive cancers. Only in-frame clones appear in the TCRdb table, and some are missing; sequencing was by immunoSEQ multiplex PCR. The table records fewer than 25,000 clones, around 73% of them present only once. Per germline, CDR1 LNHDA and CDR2 SQIVND (reference sequence). J gave up 12 bases and V 0 bases, and 11 bases lay outside the gene matches. The CDR3 has 15 residues. This specimen was taken from a patient who underwent chemoradiotherapy. This chain uses TRBV19 with TRBJ2-1; 7 bases line up with TRBD1. This TCR was sampled from a human donor with HPV-associated anogenital cancer. CDR3 nucleotides: TGTGCCAGTAGTATAGATAGTTCGAGGGGGCAGCGGCAGTTCTTC. This codes for CASSIDSSRGQRQFF. Based on the CDR3 plus reference TRBV19 and TRBJ2-1, the full variable domain is DGGITQSPKYLFRKEGQNVTLSCEQNLNHDAMYWYRQDPGQGLRLIYYSQIVNDFQKGDIAEGYSVSREKKESFPLTVTSAQKNPTAFYLCASSIDSSRGQRQFFGPGTRLTVL.